The 18 T cell receptor beta chains below were found in one sample sequenced in a study of T-cell reconstitution after alpha-beta-depleted transplantation in children. The TCRbeta library was prepared with unique molecular identifiers. TCRdb reanalysed the PCR reads using MiXCR and keeps one entry per CDR3 protein. Of roughly 500,000 distinct CDR3 sequences in the sample, roughly a tenth were seen once. The specimen comprised PBMCs, sampled before TCRalphabeta/CD19-depleted stem cell transplant. These receptors came from a child aged 2-15 years with inherited bone marrow failure, due to receive a stem cell transplant.

The genes are TRBV7-9 and TRBJ2-7, with D unresolved. Germline V CDR1 and CDR2: SEHNR, FQNEAQ (reference sequence). The ends were cut back, 5 bases at V and 3 bases at J, with 14 bases in the middle. The CDR3 sequence is 14 residues long. The CDR3 loop reads CASSLLAENYEQYF. As DNA, the CDR3 is TGTGCCAGCAGCCTTCTGGCCGAAAACTACGAGCAGTACTTC. The whole variable domain, remainder taken from reference TRBV7-9 and TRBJ2-7, is DTGVSQNPRHKITKRGQNVTFRCDPISEHNRLYWYRQTLGQGPEFLTYFQNEAQLEKSRLLSDRFSAERPKGSFSTLEIQRTEQGDSAMYLCASSLLAENYEQYFGPGTRLTVT.

This clonotype has ten or more counts. This chain connects TRBV18 to TRBJ2-2; the D is unclear. With 0 bases removed from V and 7 bases from J, the gap between germline ends came to 3 bases. CDR1 and CDR2 (germline): KGHSH, LQKENI. The CDR3 totals 12 residues. CDR3 region: CASSPPHGELFF. The CDR3 nucleotides are TGTGCCAGCTCACCACCCCACGGGGAGCTGTTTTTT.

This clonotype was observed at least ten times. The chain recombines TRBV12-3 or TRBV12-4 with TRBJ2-3; TRBD2 matches 9 bases. J was trimmed by 4 bases and V by 3 bases; bases with no gene match: 11. The CDR3 runs 17 residues. This CDR3 reads CASSFGGWVAGADTQYF. For the CDR3, the DNA is TGTGCCAGCAGTTTTGGGGGTTGGGTAGCGGGAGCAGATACGCAGTATTTT.

This clonotype was seen ten or more times. The chain employs TRBV29-1 and TRBJ2-1; TRBD1 matches 10 bases. Germline-derived CDR1 and CDR2 are SQVTM and ANQGSEA. V trimming: 3 bases; J trimming: 8 bases; junction bases outside the gene matches: 13. This CDR3 spans 16 amino acids. CDR3 loop: CSVDLTGTGELDEQFF. CDR3 in DNA: TGCAGCGTTGATCTTACCGGGACAGGGGAGTTGGATGAGCAGTTCTTC.

This sequence joins TRBV2 and TRBJ2-5; D gene uncertain. V gave up 4 bases and J gave up 1 base, with 10 bases separating them. This CDR3 has 14 residues. Germline CDR1 SNHLY, CDR2 FYNNEI. CDR3 loop: CASSVETGQETQYF. CDR3 nucleotide sequence: TGTGCCAGCAGTGTGGAAACGGGCCAAGAGACCCAGTACTTC.

A note on this clonotype: This likely comes from a read error, as the CDR3 has no conserved phenylalanine or tryptophan at its end. The chain joins TRBV29-1 to TRBJ2-1; unclear D gene. CDR1 and CDR2 (germline): SQVTM, ANQGSEA. The CDR3 is 13 residues long. Trimming left V 0 bases short and J 3 bases short, with 6 bases between. CDR3 amino acids: CSVEDHGYNEQFI. The CDR3 coding sequence is TGCAGCGTTGAAGATCATGGCTACAATGAGCAGTTCATC.

The chain is built from TRBV5-1 and TRBJ1-6; possibly TRBD1 for D (5 bases). Deletions cut 4 bases from V and 8 bases from J, with 13 bases between. The germline gives CDR1 SGHRS, CDR2 YFSETQ. This CDR3 spans 14 amino acids. The CDR3 DNA reads TGCGCCAGCAGCCCCCAGGGATATCATTCACCCCTCCACTTT. Encoded protein: CASSPQGYHSPLHF.

This clonotype was observed at least ten times. The chain recombines TRBV5-1 with TRBJ2-7; D is uncertain. V was pared by 0 bases and J by 2 bases, with 9 bases between. Germline lookup yields CDR1 SGHRS and CDR2 YFSETQ. This CDR3 region has 14 residues. This chain's CDR3 is CASSLEGDTYEQYF. Here the CDR3 DNA reads TGCGCCAGCAGCTTGGAAGGAGACACCTACGAGCAGTACTTC.

A few counts support this clonotype. This CDR3 reads CASSFSSNTGELFF. CDR3 sequence (DNA): TGTGCCAGCAGTTTCAGTTCGAACACCGGGGAGCTGTTTTTT. The chain joins TRBV12-3 or TRBV12-4 to TRBJ2-2, with D unresolved. V dropped 3 bases and J dropped 0 bases, with 5 bases sitting between them. This CDR3 has 14 residues.

This clonotype was picked up one time. This may come from a read error, since a much larger clone is one base off. This chain links TRBV20-1 with TRBJ2-3; D is uncertain. This CDR3 region has 14 residues. CDR1 DFQATT and CDR2 SNEGSKA come from the germline V gene (reference sequence). This CDR3 is CSAQPDQHTNTQYF. CDR3 nucleotide sequence: TGCAGTGCCCAACCTGACCAACACACAAATACGCAGTATTTT.

This clonotype came up a few times. The chain employs TRBV12-3 or TRBV12-4 and TRBJ2-5; D is unclear. V dropped 2 bases and J dropped 5 bases, with 15 bases sitting between them. CDR3 length equals 15 residues. The CDR3 DNA is TGTGCCAGCAGTTTAATGTTCGGGTCGGCGGAGACCCAGTACTTC. It specifies CASSLMFGSAETQYF.

The genes are TRBV19 and TRBJ2-7; D may be TRBD1 or TRBD2 (5 bases each). There are 14 residues in the CDR3. V was trimmed by 7 bases and J by 0 bases, leaving 13 bases between them. CDR1 is LNHDA and CDR2 is SQIVND in the germline V gene (reference sequence). The CDR3 bases are TGTGCCAGTATGGGGACCTGGAGCTCCTACGAGCAGTACTTC. Residues: CASMGTWSSYEQYF.

This clonotype appeared many times. The J gene is TRBJ1-4, the V gene TRBV20-1; 7 positions match TRBD1. Germline-derived CDR1 and CDR2 are DFQATT and SNEGSKA (reference sequence). The junction had 11 bases not matched to a gene; V was cut back by 5 bases and J by 8 bases. The CDR3 runs 14 residues. This CDR3 is CSAVEGRGGEKLFF. The CDR3 region has the DNA TGCAGTGCTGTAGAAGGGAGAGGGGGCGAAAAACTGTTTTTT.

As concerns this clonotype: This clone may be a read error of a much larger clone one base away. The genes are TRBV6-4 and TRBJ2-2; D is possibly TRBD1 or TRBD2 (6 bases each). CDR1 is MRHNA and CDR2 is SNTAGT in the germline V gene. V lost 6 bases and J lost 6, with 17 bases in between. This CDR3 region has 15 residues. The CDR3 loop reads CASRGDTAGPGELFF. DNA of the CDR3: TGTGCCAGCAGGGGGGACACTGCGGGGCCCGGGGAGCTGTTTTTT.

This clonotype came up many times. This chain connects TRBV27 to TRBJ2-5, with a tentative D call TRBD2 (5 bases). CDR3 length equals 14 residues. The germline V and J ends were trimmed by 10 bases and 4 bases, with 19 bases remaining between them. Per germline, CDR1 MNHEY and CDR2 SMNVEV (reference sequence). CDR3 loop: CATKRELSGETQYF. The DNA for the CDR3 is TGTGCCACCAAAAGGGAGTTGAGCGGAGAGACCCAGTACTTC.

The chain has TRBV28 and TRBJ2-7; D remains unclear. The CDR3 consists of 12 residues. Trimming shortened V by 5 bases and J by 6 bases, and 11 bases separated the two germline ends. From germline, CDR1 is MDHEN and CDR2 SYDVKM. CDR3 DNA: TGTGCCAGCAGTCCCGGGCCGGGCGAGCAGTACTTC. Its protein is CASSPGPGEQYF.

Ten or more counts support this clonotype. V is TRBV30 and J is TRBJ2-3; D perhaps matches TRBD2 (5 bases). V was pared by 0 bases and J by 5 bases, with 9 bases between. The CDR3 loop spans 13 amino acids. Germline loops: CDR1 GTSNPN, CDR2 SVGIG (reference sequence). The DNA of the CDR3 is TGTGCCTGGAGTGTGTTTGCGGGAGATACGCAGTATTTT. Its translation: CAWSVFAGDTQYF.

At least ten counts were recorded for this clonotype. This chain connects TRBV3-1 to TRBJ1-1; D may be TRBD1 (5 bases). V lost 1 base, J lost 4 bases, and 13 bases lay in between. CDR1 LGHDT and CDR2 YNNKEL come from the germline V gene (reference sequence). This CDR3 has 15 residues. The CDR3 sequence is CASSQAGTGGTEAFF. DNA of the CDR3: TGTGCCAGCAGCCAAGCGGGTACAGGTGGCACTGAAGCTTTCTTT.